This T cell receptor (beta chain) was identified in a study of blood T cell repertoires in COVID-19. Study context: Acute and convalescent COVID-19 specimens originated in the United States, Italy and Spain. From T cells, B-cell-depleted T cells, or PBMCs came the material, which was cDNA or gDNA.

This clone turned up a few times. Per the study methods: From reference gene primer amplification, estimates of nucleated cell counts were derived. Clones were read by immunoSEQ multiplex PCR, and TCRdb kept only the in-frame ones, dropping some. For V, J and clone size, that table is used; D and trimming come from the DNA. The sample includes over 300,000 clones, roughly nine tenths of them seen just once. This receptor was taken from a man aged 18 to 29 who had recovered from COVID-19. The sample comprised peripheral blood.

As DNA, the CDR3 is TGTGCCAGCAGCTTAGGGAACGGGAAGAATCAGCCCCAGCATTTT. Translated: CASSLGNGKNQPQHF. This chain joins TRBV7-9 and TRBJ1-5; D is unresolved. Deletions cut 1 base from V and 4 bases from J, with 11 bases between. The CDR3 totals 15 residues. Germline V lookup: CDR1 SEHNR, CDR2 FQNEAQ (reference sequence).